One sample yielded the 20 T cell receptor beta chains listed below, sequenced in a study of T-cell reconstitution after alpha-beta-depleted transplantation in children. Points from the study as a whole: Alpha-beta T cells about two months after transplant reportedly derived from several hundred expanded graft clones.

No cognate antigen is known for these TCRs. As it was prepared, the TCRbeta library received unique molecular identifiers. TCRdb re-analysed the PCR reads in MiXCR, keeping a single row per CDR3 protein. The sample lists roughly 30,000 distinct CDR3 sequences; nearly 6.5% were seen once. The sample was peripheral blood, taken 60 days after TCRalphabeta/CD19-depleted stem cell transplant. The receptors originated from a child under two years old who had a stem cell transplant for acute myeloid leukemia, so the T cells may come from the graft donor.

This clonotype was observed at least ten times. The V call is TRBV6-2 or TRBV6-3, the J call TRBJ2-7; D call uncertain. Trimming stripped 7 bases from V and 2 bases from J, with 9 bases between. The length of the CDR3 is 12 residues. CDR1 and CDR2 (germline): MNHEY, SVGEGT. In DNA, the CDR3 is TGTGCCAGCATATCTGGCCCCTACGAGCAGTACTTC. Translated, it gives CASISGPYEQYF.

This clonotype was seen ten or more times. For the CDR3, the DNA is TGTGCCAGCGGGGCAGTGAATCAGCCCCAGCATTTT. Translating it yields CASGAVNQPQHF. The chain combines TRBV27 with TRBJ1-5; possibly TRBD1 for D (5 bases). Germline V gene lookup returns CDR1 MNHEY and CDR2 SMNVEV (reference sequence). Trimming shortened V by 8 bases and J by 4 bases, and 9 bases separated the two germline ends. This CDR3 has 12 amino acids.

This clonotype has ten or more counts. The chain recombines TRBV5-1 with TRBJ2-6; D remains ambiguous. This CDR3 is 16 amino acids long. The germline gives CDR1 SGHRS, CDR2 YFSETQ. The V end was cut by 3 bases, the J end by 3 bases, with 13 bases between. The CDR3 DNA reads as TGCGCCAGCAGCTCCTGGACCCGCCGTGGGGCCAACGTCCTGACTTTC. This translates into CASSSWTRRGANVLTF. The entire variable domain, with the rest obtained from reference TRBV5-1 and TRBJ2-6, is as follows: KAGVTQTPRYLIKTRGQQVTLSCSPISGHRSVSWYQQTPGQGLQFLFEYFSETQRNKGNFPGRFSGRQFSNSRSEMNVSTLELGDSALYLCASSSWTRRGANVLTFGAGSRLTVL.

This clonotype was observed at least ten times. The V call is TRBV24-1, the J call TRBJ2-3; no definite D call. In germline, CDR1 is KGHDR, CDR2 SFDVKD. Trimming took 3 bases from V and 2 from J, leaving 11 bases between them. This CDR3 has 15 residues. This CDR3 reads CATSDKGFSTDTQYF. CDR3 coding DNA: TGTGCCACCAGTGATAAAGGGTTCTCCACAGATACGCAGTATTTT.

This clonotype was observed many times. The chain links TRBV5-1 to TRBJ2-7, with D possibly TRBD1 on 6 matching bases. The CDR3 runs 14 residues. V was trimmed by 4 bases and J by 3 bases, leaving 14 bases between them. Per the germline V gene, CDR1 is SGHRS and CDR2 is YFSETQ. The DNA of the CDR3 is TGCGCCAGCAGCGGCAGGGGATCGGGCTACGAGCAGTACTTC. It encodes CASSGRGSGYEQYF. Supplemented by reference TRBV5-1 and TRBJ2-7, the full variable domain reads KAGVTQTPRYLIKTRGQQVTLSCSPISGHRSVSWYQQTPGQGLQFLFEYFSETQRNKGNFPGRFSGRQFSNSRSEMNVSTLELGDSALYLCASSGRGSGYEQYFGPGTRLTVT.

This clonotype was found many times. This sequence joins TRBV7-8 and TRBJ1-1; D remains unclear. Germline V gives CDR1 SGHVS, CDR2 FQNEAQ. This CDR3 is built from 13 residues. The germline V and J ends were trimmed by 5 bases and 10 bases, with 17 bases remaining between them. CDR3 in DNA: TGTGCCAGCAGCCAAACCCCATCGTTCGGAGCTTTCTTT. Its protein product is CASSQTPSFGAFF. Filled out from reference TRBV7-8 and TRBJ1-1, the complete variable domain reads GAGVSQSPRYKVAKRGQDVALRCDPISGHVSLFWYQQALGQGPEFLTYFQNEAQLDKSGLPSDRFFAERPEGSVSTLKIQRTQQEDSAVYLCASSQTPSFGAFFGQGTRLTVV.

Many counts were recorded for this clonotype. CDR3 in DNA: TGCAGCGTTGAAGATTGGAAGGGACTAGCGGAGCGTTGGTCCGGCACAGATACGCAGTATTTT. Translated, it gives CSVEDWKGLAERWSGTDTQYF. V usage is TRBV29-1 and J usage is TRBJ2-3, with 11 bases matching TRBD2. The J segment lost 1 base and the V segment lost 0 bases, leaving 18 bases of the junction unmatched. This CDR3 comprises 21 residues. CDR1 is SQVTM and CDR2 is ANQGSEA in the germline V gene.

This clonotype has a count of ten or more. This sequence joins TRBV10-1 and TRBJ2-1; unclear D gene. Deletions cut 5 bases from V and 9 bases from J, with 17 bases between. There are 14 residues in the CDR3. Germline CDR1 is WNHNN and CDR2 is SYGVQD (reference sequence). CDR3 loop: CASSSTRTRPEQFF. In DNA, the CDR3 is TGCGCCAGCAGTTCTACCCGGACCCGCCCTGAGCAGTTCTTC.

This clonotype was seen repeatedly, ten times or more. V and J are TRBV2 and TRBJ1-5; possibly TRBD1 for D (6 bases). CDR3 length equals 15 residues. The V gene lost 5 bases and the J gene lost 0 bases, with 11 bases spanning the gap. CDR1 is SNHLY, CDR2 FYNNEI, per germline. In nucleotides, the CDR3 is TGTGCCAGCAGTCAAGGGGGATATAGCAATCAGCCCCAGCATTTT. It translates to CASSQGGYSNQPQHF.

This clonotype was seen many times. The rearrangement links TRBV7-3 to TRBJ1-1; no clear D gene. This CDR3 comprises 13 residues. Trimming stripped 6 bases from V and 11 bases from J, with 19 bases between. Germline CDR1 is SGHTA and CDR2 is FQGTGA. CDR3 sequence reads: CASSNTGPRNAFF. CDR3 bases: TGTGCCAGCAGTAACACCGGGCCTCGGAACGCTTTCTTT.

This clonotype was counted at least ten times. The chain uses TRBV9 and TRBJ2-7, with 8 bases identical to TRBD1. Germline V gives CDR1 SGDLS, CDR2 YYNGEE. This CDR3 is built from 14 residues. The junction had 7 bases not matched to a gene; V was cut back by 3 bases and J by 5 bases. CDR3 loop: CASSAGQGSDEQYF. The CDR3 nucleotides are TGTGCCAGCAGCGCAGGACAGGGATCGGACGAGCAGTACTTC.

This clonotype was seen repeatedly, ten times or more. The chain couples TRBV2 to TRBJ2-3, with 8 bases fitting TRBD1. This CDR3 has 16 residues. Per the germline V gene, CDR1 is SNHLY and CDR2 is FYNNEI. Germline trimming cut 5 bases from V and 2 bases from J; bases unmatched to any gene: 9. In nucleotides, the CDR3 is TGTGCCAGCAGTATCTTTACAGGGGGGCTCACAGATACGCAGTATTTT. This codes for CASSIFTGGLTDTQYF.

This clonotype was observed at least ten times. V gene TRBV27 combines with J gene TRBJ2-1, with TRBD1 matching 12 bases. Germline values: CDR1 MNHEY, CDR2 SMNVEV (reference sequence). The CDR3 loop spans 16 amino acids. With 2 bases clipped from V and 3 bases from J, the junction kept 2 bases outside the gene matches. DNA for the CDR3: TGTGCCAGCAGTTTAGGGACAGGGGGCTACTACAATGAGCAGTTCTTC. Translation gives CASSLGTGGYYNEQFF.

This clonotype was detected many times. The chain is built from TRBV7-3 and TRBJ1-1, with D unclear. The CDR3 spans 14 residues. Between the trimmed V and J ends, which lost 1 base and 0 bases, there was a span of 6 bases. CDR1 and CDR2 (germline): SGHTA, FQGTGA. DNA of the CDR3: TGTGCCAGCAGCTTAAATCGTCTGAACACTGAAGCTTTCTTT. It specifies CASSLNRLNTEAFF.

This clonotype was observed many times. In nucleotides, the CDR3 is TGTGCCAGCAGTTTGGGGACGCAACCTTCCTACGAGCAGTACTTC. It translates to CASSLGTQPSYEQYF. The chain combines TRBV12-3 or TRBV12-4 with TRBJ2-7; D might be TRBD1 or TRBD2, each matching 5 bases. V was shortened by 3 bases and J by 1 base, with 13 bases between the two germline ends. The length of the CDR3 is 15 residues.

This clonotype occurred many times. V gene TRBV5-1 combines with J gene TRBJ1-1; D ambiguous. This CDR3 comprises 14 residues. CDR1 and CDR2 from the germline V gene are SGHRS and YFSETQ. V was pared by 1 base and J by 5 bases, with 12 bases between. The CDR3 DNA sequence: TGCGCCAGCAGCTTGAAATTTAAGCGGACTGAAGCTTTCTTT. Its translation: CASSLKFKRTEAFF.

Ten or more counts support this clonotype. J is TRBJ1-4 and V is TRBV7-9; no reliable D call. The CDR3 runs 14 residues. V was clipped by 5 bases and J by 7 bases, with 14 bases between them. CDR1 and CDR2 (germline): SEHNR, FQNEAQ (reference sequence). The CDR3 DNA reads as TGTGCCAGCAGCAGGACTCCCTCGGGTGAAAAACTGTTTTTT. Protein: CASSRTPSGEKLFF. The variable domain in full, completed from reference TRBV7-9 and TRBJ1-4, reads DTGVSQNPRHKITKRGQNVTFRCDPISEHNRLYWYRQTLGQGPEFLTYFQNEAQLEKSRLLSDRFSAERPKGSFSTLEIQRTEQGDSAMYLCASSRTPSGEKLFFGSGTQLSVL.

This clonotype came up many times. The chain links TRBV7-9 to TRBJ1-1; TRBD1 is a possible D gene (6 bases). Per germline, CDR1 SEHNR and CDR2 FQNEAQ (reference sequence). The CDR3 has 13 amino acids. Trimming pared 2 bases from V and 7 bases from J, leaving 11 bases between. CDR3 nucleotide sequence: TGTGCCAGCAGCTTACAGACAGGACATGAAGCTTTCTTT. Its protein product is CASSLQTGHEAFF.

This clonotype was counted ten times or more. This rearrangement joins TRBV5-1 to TRBJ2-2; no clear D gene. The V and J ends lost 0 bases and 2 bases respectively, with 5 bases between them. Looked up from germline, CDR1 is SGHRS and CDR2 is YFSETQ. The CDR3 is 14 amino acids. CDR3 DNA: TGCGCCAGCAGCTTGGACAGCAACACCGGGGAGCTGTTTTTT. Amino acid sequence: CASSLDSNTGELFF.

This clonotype was seen at least ten times. The chain links TRBV6-5 to TRBJ2-3, with 11 nucleotides matching TRBD1. Germline CDR1 MNHEY, CDR2 SVGAGI. The CDR3 is 16 residues long. V shed 7 bases, J shed 5 bases, and the junction held 11 bases outside the gene matches. The CDR3 here is CASTRPGQGAGDTQYF. The CDR3 nucleotides read TGTGCCAGCACTAGACCCGGACAGGGGGCTGGAGATACGCAGTATTTT.